The present T cell receptor (beta chain) was sequenced within a study of cytomegalovirus exposure and HLA in healthy donors. In the study overall: For the approximately 360 genotyped donors, more than 80% fell within the Caucasian-associated ancestry cluster. Study conclusions and caveats: Sequencing depth across donors, presence/absence analyses assumed, was roughly uniform. Equally common other TCR beta chains were less clonally expanded than HLA-associated ones, a later analysis found.

The PCR contained 60 Vbeta and 13 Jbeta primers. The table came from immunoSEQ multiplex PCR; TCRdb's copy has only in-frame clones and leaves some out. The data show fewer than 200,000 clones, with roughly 80% seen just once and approximately 3.7% held by the top ten. Trimming removed 3 bases at V and 3 bases at J, with 15 bases between. The CDR3 spans 15 residues. CDR1 and CDR2 from the germline V gene are MGHRA and YSYEKL. Each donor was nominally healthy when sampled (though unrecorded immune exposures were likely). In regard to this clone: Antigen specificity is unknown.

This receptor was obtained from a man aged 30-40 years in good health and CMV-seropositive. This rearrangement joins TRBV4-1 to TRBJ2-7; tentative D call: TRBD2 (6 bases). Sequenced: PBMCs. The CDR3 sequence is CASSQSAGGYYEQYF. CDR3 DNA sequence: TGCGCCAGCAGCCAGAGCGCCGGGGGTTACTACGAGCAGTACTTC.